Sequencing of this T cell receptor (beta chain) was carried out in a study of shared clonotypes between healthy human individuals. Data came from immunoSEQ multiplex PCR; TCRdb stores just in-frame clones and leaves some out. Of more than 2,000,000 clones in the sample, approximately 93% are singletons; the top ten hold around 0.4%. CDR3 length: 14 residues. Trimming left V 0 bases short and J 8 bases short, with 11 bases between. Germline-derived CDR1 and CDR2 are SGHRS and YFSETQ. V is TRBV5-1 and J is TRBJ1-4, with no clear D. The TCR comes from a man aged 18 to 29 in good health. Some clones in this sample may be carry-over from other donors' samples. Sequences were obtained from naive CD4+ T cells from PBMCs. Subset noted: CD45RA+ positively selected. The CDR3 DNA sequence: TGCGCCAGCAGCTTGGAGCCCAATAGCGAAAAACTGTTTTTT. Translating gives CASSLEPNSEKLFF.